The T cell receptor beta chain under discussion was sequenced for a study of blood T cell repertoires in COVID-19. In the study's own analysis: The authors estimated nucleated cell counts from reference gene primer amplification. Generated by immunoSEQ multiplex PCR, the TCRdb table keeps only in-frame clones and is missing some. That table supplies the V and J calls and clone size; D and trimming were determined from the DNA. The sample carries about 99,000 clones, 84% recorded once. This clone was counted between two and nine times. Sequenced: peripheral blood. The TCR sequence derives from a human donor in a cohort sampled during active COVID-19.

The CDR3 region is CASSNLRGGLMRDTQYF. The CDR3 nucleotides read TGTGCCAGCAGCAACCTCCGGGGGGGCCTAATGAGAGATACGCAGTATTTT. The chain couples TRBV7-9 to TRBJ2-3; 8 positions match TRBD2. The CDR3 is 17 residues long. The germline V gene encodes CDR1 SEHNR and CDR2 FQNEAQ (reference sequence). The J segment lost 5 bases and the V segment lost 5 bases, leaving 15 bases of the junction unmatched.